This entry is about one T cell receptor (beta chain). Per the germline V gene, CDR1 is SGHNT and CDR2 is YYREEE (reference sequence). There are 16 residues in the CDR3. The V segment lost 4 bases and the J segment 5 bases; nucleotides outside the gene matches: 13. TCRdb reanalysed the RACE reads using MiXCR and keeps one entry per CDR3 protein. The sample has under 200,000 distinct CDR3 sequences; almost 30% are singletons. This record belongs to a study of human T cells and chemical hapten exposure. The time point was: pre-sensitization, week 0. Treatment denoted: therapeutic diphenylcyclopropenone sensitization with weekly scalp DPC. Total RNA came from unfractionated whole blood.

The chain links TRBV5-4 to TRBJ1-2; 8 bases fit TRBD1. This clonotype originated in a young woman with alopecia areata. Some clones in this sample may be carry-over from other donors' samples. The specimen comprised whole blood, sampled in connection with sensitization to the hapten diphenylcyclopropenone (DPC). The CDR3 sequence: CASSPGQAINLYGYTF. The CDR3 region has the DNA TGTGCCAGCAGCCCGGGACAGGCCATCAACTTATATGGCTACACCTTC.